The 21 T cell receptor beta chains presented below share a single source sample, sequenced in a study of monozygotic twins with cystic fibrosis. Assay used: immunoSEQ multiplex PCR; TCRdb lists only in-frame clones, some missing. The sample lists around 25,000 clones, approximately 90% occurring once. Sequenced sample: blood. Source of these receptors: a girl aged 2-10 years with cystic fibrosis.

This chain joins TRBV6-6 and TRBJ1-1, with D uncertain. Germline V gene lookup returns CDR1 MNHNY and CDR2 SVGAGI (reference sequence). The CDR3 sequence is 14 residues long. V lost 4 bases to trimming and J lost 5 bases, with 14 bases between them. CDR3 in amino acids: CASSLNLVGTEAFF. The CDR3 DNA reads as TGTGCCAGCAGTTTAAATCTTGTTGGGACTGAAGCTTTCTTT.

The genes are TRBV4-3 and TRBJ1-4; 7 bases agree with TRBD1. The trim removed 3 bases at V and 6 bases at J, leaving 10 bases unmatched. Per germline, CDR1 LGHNA and CDR2 YSLEER. CDR3 length: 16 amino acids. CDR3 bases: TGCGCCAGCAGCCAGGACTCGACAGGGAGGGATGAAAAACTGTTTTTT. Its translation: CASSQDSTGRDEKLFF.

J is TRBJ2-7 and V is TRBV7-2, with D perhaps assigned TRBD1 or TRBD2 (5 bases each). Per germline, CDR1 SGHTA and CDR2 FQGNSA. Trimming shortened V by 3 bases and J by 5 bases, and 17 bases separated the two germline ends. This CDR3 region has 15 residues. Here the CDR3 DNA reads TGTGCCAGCAGCTTCTCCGGGACGGAAGAGGACGAGCAGTACTTC. This sequence encodes CASSFSGTEEDEQYF.

The CDR3 bases are TGTGCCAGCAGGCCTTCCTTCTCTGGAAACACCATATATTTT. Translated: CASRPSFSGNTIYF. The chain carries TRBV6-6 and TRBJ1-3; D gene ambiguous. Deletions cut 6 bases from V and 0 bases from J, with 9 bases between. This CDR3 region has 14 residues. CDR1 and CDR2 from the germline V gene are MNHNY and SVGAGI (reference sequence).

The V and J genes are TRBV18 and TRBJ2-3; 12 positions agree with TRBD2. The CDR3 is 17 amino acids. The germline V gene has CDR1 KGHSH and CDR2 LQKENI. With 3 bases clipped from V and 0 bases from J, the junction kept 4 bases outside the gene matches. The CDR3 reads CASSPGTSGLSTDTQYF. In DNA, the CDR3 is TGTGCCAGCTCACCCGGGACTAGCGGGTTAAGCACAGATACGCAGTATTTT.

This chain uses TRBV28 with TRBJ2-7; maybe TRBD2 (6 bases). CDR1 is MDHEN and CDR2 is SYDVKM in the germline V gene. The CDR3 contains 15 residues. V was shortened by 1 base and J by 9 bases, with 19 bases between the two germline ends. The CDR3 coding sequence is TGTGCCAGCAGTTTATTTTCGGGGGAGTTTTCGGTGCAGTACTTC. Translated: CASSLFSGEFSVQYF.

This rearrangement joins TRBV7-2 to TRBJ2-2, with 10 bases matching TRBD2. The CDR3 is 17 amino acids. Trimming took 5 bases from V and 1 from J; bases not matched to a gene: 7. Germline lookup yields CDR1 SGHTA and CDR2 FQGNSA. CDR3 nucleotides: TGTGCCAGCAGCCCCCAACTAGCGGGATGGAACACCGGGGAGCTGTTTTTT. This sequence encodes CASSPQLAGWNTGELFF.

Of note for this clone: A junction boundary mismatches the germline segment, possibly from a read error. The V and J genes are TRBV19 and TRBJ2-2, with D unclear. The length of the CDR3 is 16 residues. Germline V lookup: CDR1 LNHDA, CDR2 SQIVND (reference sequence). The DNA of the CDR3 is TGTGCCAGTAGTGAGGACCACCCAGGAGCGTCCGGAGAGCTGTTTTTT. Translated: CASSEDHPGASGELFF.

The genes are TRBV10-3 and TRBJ2-5; 12 nucleotides line up with TRBD2. Germline CDR1 and CDR2: ENHRY and SYGVKD. The CDR3 runs 17 residues. The V gene end was trimmed by 2 bases and the J gene end by 4 bases; junction bases not matched to a gene: 8. Here the CDR3 reads CAISETSGGLPRETQYF. The CDR3 nucleotides read TGTGCCATCAGTGAGACTAGCGGGGGGCTTCCTAGAGAGACCCAGTACTTC.

This clone was seen only once. The V gene is TRBV29-1, the J gene TRBJ2-7; TRBD1 matches 7 bases. J lost 0 bases, V lost 6 bases, and 11 bases had no gene match. Germline CDR1 reads SQVTM; CDR2 reads ANQGSEA. This CDR3 is built from 15 residues. Here the CDR3 reads CSVRRAAGGSYEQYF. The CDR3 nucleotides read TGCAGCGTCAGAAGGGCAGCAGGGGGCTCCTACGAGCAGTACTTC.

This sequence joins TRBV6-6 and TRBJ2-1; D possibly uses TRBD1 or TRBD2 (5 bases each). CDR1 and CDR2 from the germline V gene are MNHNY and SVGAGI (reference sequence). There are 14 residues in the CDR3. V was shortened by 7 bases and J by 0 bases, with 10 bases between the two germline ends. This chain's CDR3 is CASTPGGSYNEQFF. The CDR3 nucleotides read TGTGCCAGCACCCCTGGGGGCTCCTACAATGAGCAGTTCTTC.

The rearrangement uses TRBV19 and TRBJ1-5; 7 nucleotides line up with TRBD1. This CDR3 is 16 amino acids long. Trimming removed 5 bases from V and 2 bases from J; junction bases left unmatched: 9. Germline V gene data show CDR1 as LNHDA and CDR2 as SQIVND (reference sequence). In nucleotides, the CDR3 is TGTGCCAGTAGTCCCCCGGGACAGATGGGCAATCAGCCCCAGCATTTT. It specifies CASSPPGQMGNQPQHF.

This chain links TRBV13 with TRBJ2-6, with 9 bases that match TRBD1. The CDR3 runs to 16 residues. Germline loops: CDR1 PRHDT, CDR2 FYEKMQ (reference sequence). Trimming cost V 10 bases and J 0 bases; bases outside gene matches: 7. The CDR3 protein is CATRDRVSSGANVLTF. The DNA of the CDR3 is TGTGCCACCCGGGACAGGGTAAGCTCTGGGGCCAACGTCCTGACTTTC. The variable domain in full, completed from reference TRBV13 and TRBJ2-6, reads AAGVIQSPRHLIKEKRETATLKCYPIPRHDTVYWYQQGPGQDPQFLISFYEKMQSDKGSIPDRFSAQQFSDYHSELNMSSLELGDSALYFCATRDRVSSGANVLTFGAGSRLTVL.

J is TRBJ1-2 and V is TRBV9; tentatively, D is TRBD1 (5 bases). There are 14 residues in the CDR3. Germline V gene data show CDR1 as SGDLS and CDR2 as YYNGEE. Trimming left V 0 bases short and J 3 bases short, with 9 bases between. The CDR3 DNA is TGTGCCAGCAGCGTAGGTGGGACGGACTATGGCTACACCTTC. Its protein is CASSVGGTDYGYTF.

This clone was recorded only once. CDR3 sequence (DNA): TGTGCCATCACGAGCGCGGGCACAGATACGCAGTATTTT. Protein sequence: CAITSAGTDTQYF. The chain uses TRBV10-3 and TRBJ2-3; no reliable D call. The CDR3 length is 13 residues. With 7 bases removed from V and 1 base from J, the gap between germline ends came to 9 bases. Per the germline V gene, CDR1 is ENHRY and CDR2 is SYGVKD.

This sequence joins TRBV5-1 and TRBJ1-2; D remains unclear. The CDR3 is 14 residues long. Germline V gene lookup returns CDR1 SGHRS and CDR2 YFSETQ. The germline V and J ends were trimmed by 5 bases and 2 bases, with 13 bases remaining between them. The CDR3 sequence is CASRVDLANYGYTF. The CDR3, as DNA: TGCGCCAGCAGGGTAGACCTAGCCAACTATGGCTACACCTTC.

This chain links TRBV5-4 with TRBJ2-5; tentatively, D is TRBD2 (6 bases). CDR1 SGHNT and CDR2 YYREEE come from the germline V gene (reference sequence). The V end was cut by 2 bases, the J end by 3 bases, with 17 bases between. The length of the CDR3 is 16 residues. CDR3 protein: CASSLMVGGPKETQYF. The DNA of the CDR3 is TGTGCCAGCAGCTTAATGGTGGGAGGCCCGAAAGAGACCCAGTACTTC.

The gene calls are TRBV9 and TRBJ2-6; TRBD1 is a possible D gene (5 bases). The CDR3 length is 15 residues. The V gene's germline CDR1 is SGDLS and CDR2 YYNGEE. V was cut by 3 bases and J by 0 bases, with 7 bases left in between. CDR3 loop: CASSATGSGANVLTF. The CDR3 nucleotides are TGTGCCAGCAGCGCAACAGGCTCTGGGGCCAACGTCCTGACTTTC.

The V and J genes are TRBV11-3 and TRBJ1-6; D is possibly TRBD1 (5 bases). Trimming pared 2 bases from V and 9 bases from J, leaving 14 bases between. CDR3 length: 15 amino acids. Per germline, CDR1 SGHNT and CDR2 YENEEA. The CDR3 here is CASSLPSGRGSPLHF. The CDR3 region has the DNA TGTGCCAGCAGCTTACCCTCAGGGAGGGGTTCACCCCTCCACTTT.

The gene calls are TRBV7-2 and TRBJ2-1; 7 nucleotides agree with TRBD2. CDR3 length: 15 amino acids. Germline lookup yields CDR1 SGHTA and CDR2 FQGNSA. The ends lost 5 bases at V and 9 bases at J; junction bases unmatched: 13. CDR3 amino acids: CASSPSHPGRGEQFF. The CDR3 DNA reads as TGTGCCAGCAGCCCAAGTCACCCAGGGAGGGGTGAGCAGTTCTTC.

This sequence joins TRBV6-5 and TRBJ2-7, with 9 bases fitting TRBD1. Germline trimming cut 0 bases from V and 4 bases from J; bases unmatched to any gene: 7. The CDR3 spans 16 residues. Germline CDR1 is MNHEY and CDR2 is SVGAGI. CDR3 DNA sequence: TGTGCCAGCAGTTACTCGATACAGGGGGCAACTTACGAGCAGTACTTC. This codes for CASSYSIQGATYEQYF.